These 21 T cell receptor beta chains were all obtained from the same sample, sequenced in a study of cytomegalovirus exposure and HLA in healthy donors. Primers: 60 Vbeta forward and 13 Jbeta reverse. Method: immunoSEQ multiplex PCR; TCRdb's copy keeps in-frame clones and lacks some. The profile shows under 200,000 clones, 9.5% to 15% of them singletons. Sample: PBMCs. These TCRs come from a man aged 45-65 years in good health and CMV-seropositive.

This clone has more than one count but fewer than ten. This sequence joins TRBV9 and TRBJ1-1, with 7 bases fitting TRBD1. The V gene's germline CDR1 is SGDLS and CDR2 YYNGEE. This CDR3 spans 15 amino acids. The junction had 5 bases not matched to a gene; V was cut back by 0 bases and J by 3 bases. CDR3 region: CASSVEGAGDTEAFF. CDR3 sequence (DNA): TGTGCCAGCAGCGTAGAGGGGGCAGGGGACACTGAAGCTTTCTTT.

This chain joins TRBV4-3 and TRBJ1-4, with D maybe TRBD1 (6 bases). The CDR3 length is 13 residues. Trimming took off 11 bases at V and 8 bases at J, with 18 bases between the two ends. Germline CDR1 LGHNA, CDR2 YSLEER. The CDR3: CAEGEGIGEKLFF. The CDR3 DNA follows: TGCGCCGAGGGGGAGGGTATCGGGGAAAAACTGTTTTTT.

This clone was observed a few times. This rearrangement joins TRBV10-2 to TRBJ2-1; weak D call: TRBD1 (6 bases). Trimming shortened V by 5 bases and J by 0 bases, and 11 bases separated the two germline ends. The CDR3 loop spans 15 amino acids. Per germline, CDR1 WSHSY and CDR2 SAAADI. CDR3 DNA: TGCGCCAGCAGTAGAGGGGGTGCCTCCTACAATGAGCAGTTCTTC. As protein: CASSRGGASYNEQFF.

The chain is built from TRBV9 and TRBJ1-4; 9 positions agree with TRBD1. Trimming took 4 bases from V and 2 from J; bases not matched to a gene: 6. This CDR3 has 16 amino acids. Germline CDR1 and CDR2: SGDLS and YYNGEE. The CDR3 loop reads CASSLGTGRTNEKLFF. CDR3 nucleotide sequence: TGTGCCAGCAGCCTTGGGACAGGGCGGACTAATGAAAAACTGTTTTTT.

CDR3 residues: CASSIGSQETQYF. The CDR3 DNA reads TGTGCCAGTAGTATAGGCAGCCAAGAGACCCAGTACTTC. The rearrangement links TRBV19 to TRBJ2-5; D is unresolved. Germline V gene sequence: CDR1 LNHDA, CDR2 SQIVND (reference sequence). CDR3 length equals 13 residues. Trimming took off 1 base at V and 1 base at J, with 4 bases between the two ends.

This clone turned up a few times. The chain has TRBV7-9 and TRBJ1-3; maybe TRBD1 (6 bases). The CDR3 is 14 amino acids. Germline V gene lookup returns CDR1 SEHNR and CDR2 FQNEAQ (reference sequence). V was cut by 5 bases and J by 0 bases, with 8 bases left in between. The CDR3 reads CASSRTVSGNTIYF. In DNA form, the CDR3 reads TGTGCCAGCAGCCGGACAGTCTCTGGAAACACCATATATTTT.

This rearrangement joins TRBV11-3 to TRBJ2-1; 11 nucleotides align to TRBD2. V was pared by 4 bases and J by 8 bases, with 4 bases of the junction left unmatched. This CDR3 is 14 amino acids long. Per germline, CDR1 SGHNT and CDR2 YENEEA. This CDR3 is CASSSSGGFHEQFF. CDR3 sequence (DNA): TGTGCCAGCAGCTCTAGCGGGGGGTTCCATGAGCAGTTCTTC.

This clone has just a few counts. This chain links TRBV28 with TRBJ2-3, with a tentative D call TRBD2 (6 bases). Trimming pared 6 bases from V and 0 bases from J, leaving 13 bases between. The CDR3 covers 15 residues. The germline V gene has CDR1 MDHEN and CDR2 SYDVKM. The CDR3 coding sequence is TGTGCCAGCAGACTTTGGGACTCTAGCACAGATACGCAGTATTTT. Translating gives CASRLWDSSTDTQYF.

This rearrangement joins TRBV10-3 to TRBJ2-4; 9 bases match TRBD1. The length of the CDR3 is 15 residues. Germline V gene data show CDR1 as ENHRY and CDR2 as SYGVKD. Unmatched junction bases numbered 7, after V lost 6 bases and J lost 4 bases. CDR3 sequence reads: CAISSGTGNKNIQYF. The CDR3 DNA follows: TGTGCCATCAGCTCCGGGACAGGGAATAAAAACATTCAGTACTTC.

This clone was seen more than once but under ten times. The CDR3 DNA sequence: TGTGCCAGCAGACACAATACAGGTACGATGGGCGCTTTCTTT. Its translation is CASRHNTGTMGAFF. V and J are TRBV7-8 and TRBJ1-1, with D perhaps TRBD1 (5 bases). V was trimmed by 6 bases and J by 11 bases, leaving 22 bases between them. The V gene's germline CDR1 is SGHVS and CDR2 FQNEAQ. The CDR3 has 14 residues.

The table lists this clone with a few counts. DNA of the CDR3: TGTGCCATCAGTGAGGCCCTGGGGGGGACTGAAGCTTTCTTT. Translating it yields CAISEALGGTEAFF. V is TRBV10-3 and J is TRBJ1-1, with D perhaps matching TRBD1 (5 bases). V lost 2 bases to trimming and J lost 5 bases, with 12 bases between them. CDR1 is ENHRY, CDR2 SYGVKD, per germline. There are 14 residues in the CDR3.

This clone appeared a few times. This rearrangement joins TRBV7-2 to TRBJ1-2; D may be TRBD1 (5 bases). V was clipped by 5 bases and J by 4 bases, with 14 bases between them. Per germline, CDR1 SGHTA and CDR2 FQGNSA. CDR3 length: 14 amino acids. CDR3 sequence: CASSQGNRAYGYTF. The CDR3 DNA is TGTGCCAGCAGCCAGGGAAATCGGGCCTATGGCTACACCTTC. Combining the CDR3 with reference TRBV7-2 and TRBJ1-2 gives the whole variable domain GAGVSQSPSNKVTEKGKDVELRCDPISGHTALYWYRQSLGQGLEFLIYFQGNSAPDKSGLPSDRFSAERTGGSVSTLTIQRTQQEDSAVYLCASSQGNRAYGYTFGSGTRLTVV.

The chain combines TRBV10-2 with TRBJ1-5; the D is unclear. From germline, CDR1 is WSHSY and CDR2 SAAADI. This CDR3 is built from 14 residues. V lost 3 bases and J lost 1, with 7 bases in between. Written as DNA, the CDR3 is TGCGCCAGCAGTGAAATGAGGAGCAATCAGCCCCAGCATTTT. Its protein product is CASSEMRSNQPQHF.

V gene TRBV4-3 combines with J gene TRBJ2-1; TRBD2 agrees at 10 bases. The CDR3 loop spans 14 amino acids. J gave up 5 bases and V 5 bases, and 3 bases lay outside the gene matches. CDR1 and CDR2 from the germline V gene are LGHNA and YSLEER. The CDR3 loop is CASSSGGGDNEQFF. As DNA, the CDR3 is TGCGCCAGCAGCAGCGGGGGGGGTGACAATGAGCAGTTCTTC.

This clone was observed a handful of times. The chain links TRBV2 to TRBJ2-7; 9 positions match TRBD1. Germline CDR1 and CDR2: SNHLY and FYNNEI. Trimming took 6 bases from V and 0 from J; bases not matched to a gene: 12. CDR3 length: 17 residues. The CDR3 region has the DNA TGTGCCAGCAGGATCCCTGGGACAGGGAGAGCCTCCTACGAGCAGTACTTC. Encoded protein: CASRIPGTGRASYEQYF.

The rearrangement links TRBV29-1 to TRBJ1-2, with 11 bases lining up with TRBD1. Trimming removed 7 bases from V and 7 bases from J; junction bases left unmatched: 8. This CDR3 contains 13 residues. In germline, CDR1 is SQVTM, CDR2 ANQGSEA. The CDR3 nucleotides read TGCAGCGCCGAAGGACAGGGGGCTTCTGGCTACACCTTC. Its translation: CSAEGQGASGYTF.

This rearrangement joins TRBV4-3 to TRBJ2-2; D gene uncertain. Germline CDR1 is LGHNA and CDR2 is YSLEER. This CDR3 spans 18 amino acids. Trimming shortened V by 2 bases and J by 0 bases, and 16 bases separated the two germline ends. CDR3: CASSQFPYSIANTGELFF. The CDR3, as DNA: TGCGCCAGCAGCCAATTCCCATACAGTATAGCGAACACCGGGGAGCTGTTTTTT.

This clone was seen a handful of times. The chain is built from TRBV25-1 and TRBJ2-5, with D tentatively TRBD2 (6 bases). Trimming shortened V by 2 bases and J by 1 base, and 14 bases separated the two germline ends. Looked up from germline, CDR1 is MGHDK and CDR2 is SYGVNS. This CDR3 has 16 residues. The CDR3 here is CASSELGSGLQETQYF. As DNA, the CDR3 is TGTGCCAGCAGTGAACTAGGTAGCGGACTCCAAGAGACCCAGTACTTC.

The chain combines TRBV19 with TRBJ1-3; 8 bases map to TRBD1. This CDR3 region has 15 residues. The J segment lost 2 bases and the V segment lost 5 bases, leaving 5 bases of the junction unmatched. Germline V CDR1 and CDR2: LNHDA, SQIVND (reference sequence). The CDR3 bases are TGTGCCAGTAGTTCCCGGGACAGGACTGGAAACACCATATATTTT. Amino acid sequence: CASSSRDRTGNTIYF.

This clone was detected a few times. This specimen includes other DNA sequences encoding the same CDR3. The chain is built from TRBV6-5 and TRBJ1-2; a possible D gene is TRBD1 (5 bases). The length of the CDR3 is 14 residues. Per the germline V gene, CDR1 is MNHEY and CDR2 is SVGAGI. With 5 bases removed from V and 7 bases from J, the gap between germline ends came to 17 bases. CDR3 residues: CASSVRGQIAGYTF. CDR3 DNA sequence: TGTGCCAGCAGTGTCCGTGGACAAATTGCTGGCTACACCTTC.

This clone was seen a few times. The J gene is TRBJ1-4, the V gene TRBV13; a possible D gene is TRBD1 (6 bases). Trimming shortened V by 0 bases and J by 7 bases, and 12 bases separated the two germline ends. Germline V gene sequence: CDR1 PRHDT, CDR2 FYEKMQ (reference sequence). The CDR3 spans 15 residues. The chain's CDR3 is CASSLGTAQGEKLFF. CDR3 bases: TGTGCCAGCAGCTTAGGGACCGCACAGGGTGAAAAACTGTTTTTT.